The present entry profiles one T cell receptor beta chain with its context. This specimen comes from a study of blood T cell repertoires in COVID-19. Study overall: The analysed material was cDNA or gDNA that came from T cells, B-cell-depleted T cells, or PBMCs.

As originally analysed: For nucleated cells, counts were estimated from reference gene primer amplification. Repertoires were generated with immunoSEQ multiplex PCR, while TCRdb's copy carries only in-frame clones and drops some. The D gene and trimming were derived from the DNA, and the V and J assignments and clone size from that table. The sample lists around 180,000 clones, 80% to 90% seen once, with about 3.3% in the top ten. V lost 5 bases and J lost 6; bases outside the gene matches: 6. Germline CDR1 reads SGHTA; CDR2 reads FQGTGA. The CDR3 covers 13 residues. This receptor was identified in a man in his 60s with acute or convalescent COVID-19. The chain has TRBV7-3 and TRBJ2-7; 8 bases match TRBD1. Sequencing used peripheral blood. CDR3 region: CASSPRGPGEQYF. CDR3 DNA sequence: TGTGCCAGCAGCCCCAGGGGGCCCGGCGAGCAGTACTTC.